This TCR beta chain was observed in a study of blood T cells in healthy people across ages. The sample providers were healthy Caucasian people from Russia, aged roughly 6 to 95. Extraction of total RNA produced a minimum of 5.5 micrograms from each sample. For the second PCR, which ran for roughly 7 to 11 cycles, a sample-barcoded 5' primer and a J-beta primer mix were used. Each of the cDNA molecules was tagged by a template-switch adaptor with 12 random nucleotides. TCRdb re-derived calls from the 5' RACE reads in MiXCR, one entry per CDR3 protein. The table lists hundreds of thousands of distinct CDR3 sequences, under 70% of them singletons. Whole-study results and caveats: There were more naive CD4+ cells and higher diversity in long-lived donors than in aged donors.

CDR1 is MNHNY and CDR2 is SVGAGI in the germline V gene (reference sequence). V was trimmed by 10 bases and J by 3 bases, leaving 15 bases between them. The length of the CDR3 is 13 residues. Concerning this clonotype: Its matching antigen is unknown.

This chain links TRBV6-6 with TRBJ2-5; a possible D gene is TRBD2 (5 bases). The origin of this receptor is a man aged 60-69 years in good health. Sequencing was carried out using blood. DNA for the CDR3: TGTGCCACCAACGACTACCCGAAAGAGACCCAGTACTTC. Its protein product is CATNDYPKETQYF.